This TCR beta chain comes out of a study of shared clonotypes between healthy human individuals. About the research overall: Three CD4 naive, three CD4 memory, two CD8 naive and one CD8 memory plate were used per donor. Study observations and caveats: Though the depth was large, rarefaction showed that sorted-subset sequencing was incomplete. Naive CD4 clonotypes overlapped across several donors at 4.5% to 5.5%. It was the few donors that limited the genetic and exposure-history diversity represented.

TCRdb keeps only in-frame clones here, not all; method: immunoSEQ multiplex PCR. The table shows some 1,400,000 clones, with 96% occurring only once. Germline assignment: CDR1 MNHEY and CDR2 SVGAGI. The CDR3 has 15 amino acids. V shed 5 bases and J 6 bases; nucleotides not matched to a gene: 10. Worth noting for this clone: Its target is not known.

This sequence originates from a man between 25 and 39 years old in good health. Specimen: naive CD4+ T cells sorted from blood. Subset defined: CD45RA+ positively selected. The chain is built from TRBV6-5 and TRBJ2-3; 8 bases match TRBD1. The CDR3 DNA sequence: TGTGCCAGCAGTGCCGGACAGGGCGGGTTGGATACGCAGTATTTT. Translating it yields CASSAGQGGLDTQYF.